These T cell receptor beta chains were read from a single sample in a study of blood T cell repertoires in COVID-19. Repertoires were generated with immunoSEQ multiplex PCR, while TCRdb's copy carries only in-frame clones and drops some. The sample records around 130,000 clones, around 86% being singletons. Sequencing was done on a sample of peripheral blood. The origin of the receptors is a woman aged 45 to 65 who had recovered from COVID-19. Each CDR3 is given with its conserved first and last residue. A D gene is named only where the DNA matches it firmly. Clone size is shown for a subset of rows, as once, few, many or a class of expanded clone.

. TRBJ2-1 TRBD2 TRBV30 CAWDNKGLAGGEQFF TGTGCCTGGGATAACAAGGGACTAGCGGGAGGTGAGCAGTTCTTC
. TRBJ2-7 TRBD1 TRBV7-9 CASRRQGAEQYF TGTGCCAGCAGGCGACAGGGAGCCGAGCAGTACTTC
. TRBJ2-1 TRBD2 TRBV4-3 CASSQDSGRRYEQFF TGCGCCAGCAGCCAAGACTCCGGGAGGAGGTATGAGCAGTTCTTC
. TRBJ1-2 TRBD1 TRBV7-9 CASSSNRGPYGYTF TGTGCCAGCAGCTCGAACAGGGGGCCCTATGGCTACACCTTC
. TRBJ2-1 . TRBV9 CASKPRPKSNEQFF TGTGCCAGCAAACCGCGCCCAAAGTCCAATGAGCAGTTCTTC
. TRBJ2-4 . TRBV6-2/TRBV6-3 CASSYSGASNIQYF TGTGCCAGCAGTTACTCGGGAGCTTCTAACATTCAGTACTTC
once TRBJ2-7 TRBD2 TRBV27 CASSLGRTSGPYEQYF TGTGCCAGCAGTCTAGGACGGACTAGCGGACCCTACGAGCAGTACTTC
. TRBJ2-2 . TRBV18 CASSPGLQNTGELFF TGTGCCAGCTCACCGGGGCTACAGAACACCGGGGAGCTGTTTTTT
. TRBJ2-1 TRBD2 TRBV4-2 CASSQDPLAGGYNEQFF TGTGCCAGCAGCCAAGATCCTCTAGCGGGAGGGTACAATGAGCAGTTCTTC
. TRBJ2-3 . TRBV15 CATSRELEATDTQYF TGTGCCACCAGCAGAGAACTAGAGGCGACAGATACGCAGTATTTT
. TRBJ1-5 . TRBV12-5 CASGLVRQGAYQPQHF TGTGCTAGTGGTTTGGTACGGCAGGGTGCGTATCAGCCCCAGCATTTT
. TRBJ1-4 TRBD1 TRBV30 CAWSGPGQGAEKLFF TGTGCCTGGAGTGGACCGGGACAGGGGGCTGAAAAACTGTTTTTT
. TRBJ2-1 TRBD2 TRBV7-9 CASSLAATSGRAGQFF TGTGCCAGCAGCTTAGCGGCGACTAGCGGGAGGGCCGGACAGTTCTTC
. TRBJ2-7 TRBD2 TRBV7-8 CASSLEGGPYEQYF TGTGCCAGCAGCTTAGAGGGAGGGCCCTACGAGCAGTACTTC
. TRBJ1-4 . TRBV3-1/TRBV3-2 CASSPQGRLLFF TGTGCCAGCAGCCCTCAGGGTAGATTGCTGTTTTTT
. TRBJ1-6 . TRBV25-1 CASSSDTSSYNSPLHF TGTGCCAGCAGTTCGGACACGAGCTCCTATAATTCACCCCTCCACTTT
. TRBJ1-2 TRBD1 TRBV5-6 CASSTRDRAYGYTF TGTGCCAGCAGCACCCGGGACAGGGCCTATGGCTACACCTTC
. TRBJ2-7 TRBD2 TRBV6-5 CASRGGVYEQYF TGTGCCAGCAGGGGGGGGGTCTACGAGCAGTACTTC
. TRBJ2-3 TRBD2 TRBV6-6 CASSQGLAGDTDTQYF TGTGCCAGCAGTCAAGGACTAGCGGGGGACACAGATACGCAGTATTTT
once TRBJ2-7 TRBD2 TRBV7-9 CASSRLAGVPSYEQYF TGTGCCAGCAGCCGACTGGCGGGGGTCCCATCCTACGAGCAGTACTTC
. TRBJ1-3 TRBD1 TRBV9 CASSAGGTGFSGNTIYF TGTGCCAGCAGCGCGGGTGGGACAGGGTTCTCTGGAAACACCATATATTTT
. TRBJ2-7 . TRBV7-9 CASSSGRGGVVYEQYF TGTGCCAGCAGCTCAGGAAGGGGAGGTGTTGTCTACGAGCAGTACTTC
once TRBJ2-1 . TRBV2 CASSRTAHRNNEQFF TGTGCCAGCAGTCGGACAGCACATAGGAACAATGAGCAGTTCTTC
. TRBJ2-5 TRBD2 TRBV9 CASSAQTSGGLGTQYF TGTGCCAGCAGCGCACAGACTAGCGGGGGGCTCGGGACCCAGTACTTC
. TRBJ1-2 TRBD1 TRBV5-1 CASSYTGTEVGGYTF TGCGCCAGCAGCTATACCGGGACAGAAGTTGGCGGCTACACCTTC
. TRBJ1-3 . TRBV5-5 CASSQNRDSGNTIYF TGTGCCAGCAGCCAGAACAGGGACTCTGGAAACACCATATATTTT
. TRBJ1-6 TRBD1 TRBV5-1 CASSSDPGGNSPLHF TGCGCCAGCAGCTCAGATCCAGGGGGCAATTCACCCCTCCACTTT
few TRBJ2-7 . TRBV7-9 CASSLDWREQYF TGTGCCAGCAGCTTGGACTGGCGCGAGCAGTACTTC
. TRBJ1-1 TRBD1 TRBV7-6 CASSFRTGNEAFF TGTGCCAGCAGTTTTCGGACAGGGAATGAAGCTTTCTTT
. TRBJ1-5 . TRBV18 CASSPAGTHQPQHF TGTGCCAGCTCACCGGCGGGGACCCATCAGCCCCAGCATTTT
. TRBJ1-2 TRBD1 TRBV5-1 CASSLAPTGGRGGYTF TGCGCCAGCAGCTTGGCCCCTACAGGGGGCAGGGGAGGCTACACCTTC
. TRBJ1-1 . TRBV18 CASSPTRAVRNTEAFF TGTGCCAGCTCACCCACGCGTGCGGTTAGGAACACTGAAGCTTTCTTT
. TRBJ2-5 TRBD2 TRBV5-1 CASRTSWETQYF TGCGCCAGTCGGACTAGTTGGGAGACCCAGTACTTC
. TRBJ2-1 . TRBV12-5 CASGLGRGGLFVPVPREQFF TGTGCTAGTGGTTTGGGGAGGGGGGGACTCTTTGTACCCGTGCCAAGAGAGCAGTTCTTC
few TRBJ1-2 . TRBV11-2 CASSSLRGGFNYGYTF TGTGCCAGCAGCTCCCTACGGGGAGGATTTAACTATGGCTACACCTTC
many TRBJ1-5 TRBD1 TRBV18 CASSPSGGEQPQHF TGTGCCAGCTCACCCTCAGGGGGCGAACAGCCCCAGCATTTT
. TRBJ2-3 TRBD1 TRBV5-1 CASSEGTAGSFSDTQYF TGCGCCAGCAGCGAAGGGACAGCCGGTTCCTTTTCAGATACGCAGTATTTT
. TRBJ1-6 . TRBV5-1 CASSLALSFEPTNPGDSPLHF TGCGCCAGCAGCTTGGCCCTCTCATTCGAGCCGACCAACCCAGGGGATTCACCCCTCCACTTT
. TRBJ2-3 TRBD2 TRBV6-4 CASSSYGGGTDTQYF TGTGCCAGCAGTTCCTACGGGGGGGGTACAGATACGCAGTATTTT
. TRBJ2-1 TRBD2 TRBV13 CASSLTHPMIAGSKVEQFF TGTGCCAGCAGCTTAACCCATCCGATGATAGCGGGATCAAAGGTTGAGCAGTTCTTC
. TRBJ2-2 . TRBV3-1/TRBV3-2 CASSNARALRGTGELFF TGTGCCAGCAGTAACGCCCGGGCCCTCAGGGGCACCGGGGAGCTGTTTTTT
. TRBJ2-1 . TRBV21-1 CASSKARDRFSYNEQFF TGTGCCAGCAGCAAAGCGCGGGACAGGTTCTCCTACAATGAGCAGTTCTTC
. TRBJ2-1 . TRBV3-1/TRBV3-2 CASRPGTSNEQFF TGTGCCAGCAGGCCAGGGACTTCCAATGAGCAGTTCTTC
few TRBJ2-1 . TRBV11-3 CASSSRSRGAGEQFF TGTGCCAGCAGCTCGAGATCTCGGGGGGCCGGAGAGCAGTTCTTC
. TRBJ1-4 TRBD1 TRBV19 CASSSGGKLFF TGTGCCAGTAGTTCAGGGGGAAAACTGTTTTTT
. TRBJ2-2 TRBD2 TRBV9 CASSSQAGVVKTGELFF TGTGCCAGCAGCTCTCAAGCGGGAGTAGTTAAGACCGGGGAGCTGTTTTTT
. TRBJ1-6 . TRBV5-1 CASSLDARDSPLHF TGCGCCAGCAGCTTGGACGCCCGGGATTCACCCCTCCACTTT